These 17 T cell receptor beta chains were sequenced from one sample in a study of beta chain features in type 1 diabetes. Study-level points and caveats: Within each of all four CD4+ subsets, Type 1 diabetes patients had TCRB CDR3s that were moderately but significantly shorter.

cDNA synthesis used the whole RNA isolate, giving expressed TCRB sequences. Sequenced by immunoSEQ multiplex PCR; TCRdb stores in-frame clones only, minus some. The table has around 340,000 clones, around 8.5% seen once. Their cognate antigens are unknown. The sample consisted of central memory CD4+ T cells from blood. All receptors derive from a man aged 30 to 39 with type 1 diabetes.

This clone was found a few times. One end of the junction does not line up with germline, which may come from a read error. The V call is TRBV5-1, the J call TRBJ2-7; 11 positions match TRBD1. The CDR3 contains 14 residues. Germline V CDR1 and CDR2: SGHRS, YFSETQ. The CDR3 sequence is CATSPGQGGYEQYF. CDR3 in DNA: TGCGCCACCAGCCCGGGACAGGGGGGATACGAGCAGTACTTC.

In its sample, this clone was seen a few times. The genes are TRBV28 and TRBJ1-4, with TRBD1 as a possible D gene (5 bases). V lost 10 bases to trimming and J lost 10 bases, with 19 bases between them. This CDR3 region has 13 residues. Per the germline V gene, CDR1 is MDHEN and CDR2 is SYDVKM. This CDR3 reads CATKQDAYGKLFF. The CDR3, as DNA: TGTGCCACAAAACAGGACGCGTACGGAAAACTGTTTTTT.

The chain employs TRBV10-2 and TRBJ1-2; D remains unclear. V shed 2 bases and J shed 4 bases, with 8 bases lying between them. This CDR3 is built from 13 residues. The germline V gene has CDR1 WSHSY and CDR2 SAAADI. The CDR3 reads CASSERYRYGYTF. CDR3 nucleotides: TGCGCCAGCAGTGAGAGGTACCGCTATGGCTACACCTTC.

This clone turned up a few times. The J gene is TRBJ2-5, the V gene TRBV7-6; D is unresolved. V was clipped by 4 bases and J by 0 bases, with 0 bases between them. CDR3 length: 11 amino acids. Per the germline V gene, CDR1 is SGHVS and CDR2 is FNYEAQ. DNA for the CDR3: TGTGCCAGCAGCTACCAAGAGACCCAGTACTTC. Translating it yields CASSYQETQYF.

The J gene is TRBJ1-2, the V gene TRBV19; 9 bases align to TRBD1. Germline V gene sequence: CDR1 LNHDA, CDR2 SQIVND (reference sequence). Trimming cost V 6 bases and J 2 bases; bases outside gene matches: 7. The CDR3 is made up of 15 amino acids. This CDR3 reads CASSPGQGPNYGYTF. The DNA of the CDR3 is TGTGCCAGTAGCCCGGGACAGGGACCCAACTATGGCTACACCTTC.

The chain combines TRBV6-5 with TRBJ2-3, with TRBD1 matching over 8 bases. CDR1 and CDR2 from the germline V gene are MNHEY and SVGAGI. After removal of 7 bases from V and 6 bases from J, the junction contained 9 bases not matched to a gene. CDR3 length equals 14 residues. The DNA of the CDR3 is TGTGCCAGCAAATTCAGGGGGCAGGTGGATACGCAGTATTTT. Translating it yields CASKFRGQVDTQYF.

A few counts support this clone. The rearrangement joins TRBV7-2 to TRBJ1-2; D unresolved. CDR3 length equals 13 residues. The germline gives CDR1 SGHTA, CDR2 FQGNSA. V was cut by 5 bases and J by 6 bases, with 13 bases left in between. The CDR3 region is CASSPGPGNGYTF. The CDR3 DNA sequence: TGTGCCAGCAGCCCCGGGCCTGGGAATGGCTACACCTTC. The entire variable domain, with the rest obtained from reference TRBV7-2 and TRBJ1-2, is as follows: GAGVSQSPSNKVTEKGKDVELRCDPISGHTALYWYRQSLGQGLEFLIYFQGNSAPDKSGLPSDRFSAERTGGSVSTLTIQRTQQEDSAVYLCASSPGPGNGYTFGSGTRLTVV.

This chain uses TRBV7-2 with TRBJ2-7; no definite D call. Trimming took off 2 bases at V and 2 bases at J, with 7 bases between the two ends. The CDR3 has 13 residues. Germline CDR1 is SGHTA and CDR2 is FQGNSA. Here the CDR3 DNA reads TGTGCCAGCAGCTTATCCAGGACCTACGAGCAGTACTTC. Encoded protein: CASSLSRTYEQYF.

This clone was picked up a small number of times. The chain has TRBV5-6 and TRBJ1-2; D gene unclear. The CDR3 covers 13 residues. Germline CDR1 and CDR2: SGHDT and YYEEEE. V shed 0 bases and J shed 5 bases, with 8 bases lying between them. The DNA of the CDR3 is TGTGCCAGCAGCTTGGGGCAGTGGTATGGCTACACCTTC. It yields the protein CASSLGQWYGYTF.

This clone came up a few times. The V gene is TRBV11-2, the J gene TRBJ2-5, with D possibly TRBD2 on 6 matching bases. V lost 4 bases, J lost 4 bases, and 10 bases lay in between. The CDR3 has 13 residues. The germline V gene encodes CDR1 SGHAT and CDR2 FQNNGV. Here the CDR3 DNA reads TGTGCCAGCAGCTCGGGACTTTCAGAGACCCAGTACTTC. This gives the protein CASSSGLSETQYF.

The rearrangement joins TRBV6-5 to TRBJ1-2; D remains ambiguous. There are 15 residues in the CDR3. V was clipped by 0 bases and J by 4 bases, with 12 bases between them. CDR1 is MNHEY and CDR2 is SVGAGI in the germline V gene. The CDR3 nucleotides read TGTGCCAGCAGTTACTCTGTTGGTCGGGTCTATGGCTACACCTTC. Its protein is CASSYSVGRVYGYTF.

The rearrangement links TRBV25-1 to TRBJ1-3; D gene uncertain. This CDR3 has 17 amino acids. Trimming took 2 bases from V and 8 from J, leaving 22 bases between them. CDR1 is MGHDK, CDR2 SYGVNS, per germline. CDR3 loop: CASSEHRLRSERDTIYF. In DNA form, the CDR3 reads TGTGCCAGCAGTGAACATCGGCTTCGTTCTGAACGGGACACCATATATTTT.

This clone turned up a few times. The rearrangement joins TRBV29-1 to TRBJ1-1, with D perhaps matching TRBD1 (5 bases). CDR1 SQVTM and CDR2 ANQGSEA come from the germline V gene. V gave up 5 bases and J gave up 4 bases, with 17 bases separating them. The CDR3 has 14 amino acids. The CDR3 sequence is CSVPDVQASTEAFF. The CDR3 DNA reads TGCAGCGTTCCTGATGTACAGGCTTCCACTGAAGCTTTCTTT.

This clone was observed a few times. CDR3 nucleotides: TGTGCCAGCAGCGCGGGACAGAATAGCAATCAGCCCCAGCATTTT. It is translated as CASSAGQNSNQPQHF. The genes are TRBV9 and TRBJ1-5; TRBD1 agrees at 7 bases. This CDR3 spans 15 amino acids. J gave up 0 bases and V 3 bases, and 3 bases lay outside the gene matches. Germline-derived CDR1 and CDR2 are SGDLS and YYNGEE.

Turning to this clone: One base away lies a much larger clone, so this may be a sequencing read error. Here the CDR3 reads CASKSRGMNTGELFF. CDR3 bases: TGTGCCAGCAAATCCAGGGGGATGAACACCGGGGAGCTGTTTTTT. This sequence joins TRBV5-4 and TRBJ2-2, with 7 positions matching TRBD1. This CDR3 spans 15 amino acids. J was trimmed by 1 base and V by 6 bases; bases with no gene match: 6. The V gene's germline CDR1 is SGHNT and CDR2 YYREEE (reference sequence).

This clone was observed a few times. This chain uses TRBV6-5 with TRBJ1-2; D remains ambiguous. The V gene lost 5 bases and the J gene lost 4 bases, with 11 bases spanning the gap. CDR1 and CDR2 from the germline V gene are MNHEY and SVGAGI. This CDR3 contains 13 residues. The CDR3 coding sequence is TGTGCCAGCAGTCCCGACACTGGCTATGGCTACACCTTC. This sequence encodes CASSPDTGYGYTF.

This clone was observed a handful of times. V usage is TRBV7-9 and J usage is TRBJ1-6; D unresolved. Trimming pared 1 base from V and 7 bases from J, leaving 8 bases between. CDR3 length: 14 residues. From germline, CDR1 is SEHNR and CDR2 FQNEAQ (reference sequence). CDR3: CASSLERRNSPLHF. DNA of the CDR3: TGTGCCAGCAGCTTAGAACGGCGGAATTCACCCCTCCACTTT.